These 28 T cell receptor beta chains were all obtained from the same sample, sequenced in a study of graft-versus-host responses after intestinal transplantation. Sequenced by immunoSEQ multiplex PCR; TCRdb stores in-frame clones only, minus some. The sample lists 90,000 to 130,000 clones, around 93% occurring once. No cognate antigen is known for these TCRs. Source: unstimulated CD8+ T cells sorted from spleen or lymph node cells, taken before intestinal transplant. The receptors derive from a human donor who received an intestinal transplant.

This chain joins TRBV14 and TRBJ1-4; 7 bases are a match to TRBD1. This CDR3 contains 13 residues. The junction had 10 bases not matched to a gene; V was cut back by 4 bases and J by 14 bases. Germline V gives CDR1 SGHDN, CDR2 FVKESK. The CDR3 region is CASSPISTGSLFF. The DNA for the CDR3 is TGTGCCAGCAGCCCAATTTCGACAGGGTCCCTGTTTTTT.

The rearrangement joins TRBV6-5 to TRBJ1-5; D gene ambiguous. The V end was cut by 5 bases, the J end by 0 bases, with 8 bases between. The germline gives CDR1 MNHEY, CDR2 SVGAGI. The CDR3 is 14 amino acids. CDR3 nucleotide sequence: TGTGCCAGCAGTGGACTATATAGCAATCAGCCCCAGCATTTT. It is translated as CASSGLYSNQPQHF.

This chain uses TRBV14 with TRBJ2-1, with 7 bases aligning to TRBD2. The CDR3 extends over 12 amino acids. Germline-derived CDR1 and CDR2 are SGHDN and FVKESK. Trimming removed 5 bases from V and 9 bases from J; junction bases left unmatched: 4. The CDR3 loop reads CASSASGAEQFF. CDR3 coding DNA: TGTGCCAGCAGCGCCAGCGGGGCTGAGCAGTTCTTC.

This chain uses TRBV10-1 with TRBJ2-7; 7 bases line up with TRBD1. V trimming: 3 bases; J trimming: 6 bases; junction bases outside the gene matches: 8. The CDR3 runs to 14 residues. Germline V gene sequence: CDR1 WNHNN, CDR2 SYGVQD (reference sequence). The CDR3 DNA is TGCGCCAGCAGTGACCCCGGGACAGAACCCGAGCAGTACTTC. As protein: CASSDPGTEPEQYF.

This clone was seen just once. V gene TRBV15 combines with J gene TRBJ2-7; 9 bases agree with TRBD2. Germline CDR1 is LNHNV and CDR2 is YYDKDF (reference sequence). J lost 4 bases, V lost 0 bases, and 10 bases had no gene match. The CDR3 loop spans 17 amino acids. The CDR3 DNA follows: TGTGCCACCAGCAGAGAATTAGGGAATAGCGGGAGATACGAGCAGTACTTC. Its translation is CATSRELGNSGRYEQYF.

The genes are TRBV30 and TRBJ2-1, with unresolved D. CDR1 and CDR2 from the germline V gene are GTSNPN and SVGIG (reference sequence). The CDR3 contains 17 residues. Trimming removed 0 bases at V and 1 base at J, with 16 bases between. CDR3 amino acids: CAWSVSVTARSYNEQFF. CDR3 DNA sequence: TGTGCCTGGAGTGTATCCGTGACGGCCAGGTCCTACAATGAGCAGTTCTTC.

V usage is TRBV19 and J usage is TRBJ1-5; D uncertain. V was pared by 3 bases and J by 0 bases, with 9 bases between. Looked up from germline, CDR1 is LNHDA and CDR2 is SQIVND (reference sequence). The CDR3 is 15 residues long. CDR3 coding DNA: TGTGCCAGTAGTATCGGCAGCTCTAGCAATCAGCCCCAGCATTTT. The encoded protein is CASSIGSSSNQPQHF.

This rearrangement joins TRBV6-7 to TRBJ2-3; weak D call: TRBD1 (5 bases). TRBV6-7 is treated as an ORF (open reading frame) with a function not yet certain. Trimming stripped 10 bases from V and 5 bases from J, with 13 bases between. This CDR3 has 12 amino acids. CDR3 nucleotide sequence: TGTGCCATTCCGCTCAGGGAAGATACGCAGTATTTT. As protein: CAIPLREDTQYF.

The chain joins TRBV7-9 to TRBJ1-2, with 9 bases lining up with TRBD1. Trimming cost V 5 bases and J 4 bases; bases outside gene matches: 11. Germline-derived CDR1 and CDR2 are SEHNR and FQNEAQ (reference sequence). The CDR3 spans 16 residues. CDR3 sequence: CASSPLGGQGVYGYTF. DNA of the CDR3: TGTGCCAGCAGCCCTTTGGGGGGACAGGGCGTCTATGGCTACACCTTC.

The CDR3 bases are TGTGCCAGCTCGGGGGGAAAAGACAGGGGAGCCTCTTCGGGTGAGCAGTACTTC. It codes for CASSGGKDRGASSGEQYF. This chain uses TRBV27 with TRBJ2-7; D is possibly TRBD1 (8 bases). V lost 8 bases and J lost 7, with 33 bases in between. The germline CDR1 and CDR2 sequences are MNHEY and SMNVEV (reference sequence). This CDR3 is 18 amino acids long.

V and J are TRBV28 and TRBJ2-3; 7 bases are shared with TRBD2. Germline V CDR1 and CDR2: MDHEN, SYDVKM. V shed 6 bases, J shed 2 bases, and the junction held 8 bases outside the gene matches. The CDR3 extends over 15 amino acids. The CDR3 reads CASRPSGKYTDTQYF. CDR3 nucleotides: TGTGCCAGCAGGCCGAGCGGGAAGTACACAGATACGCAGTATTTT.

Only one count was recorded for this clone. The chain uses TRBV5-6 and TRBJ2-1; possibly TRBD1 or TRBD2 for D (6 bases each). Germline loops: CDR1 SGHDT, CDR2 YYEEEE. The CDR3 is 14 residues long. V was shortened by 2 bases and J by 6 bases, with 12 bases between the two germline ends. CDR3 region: CASSFTPGANEQFF. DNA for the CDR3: TGTGCCAGCAGCTTTACCCCGGGGGCCAATGAGCAGTTCTTC.

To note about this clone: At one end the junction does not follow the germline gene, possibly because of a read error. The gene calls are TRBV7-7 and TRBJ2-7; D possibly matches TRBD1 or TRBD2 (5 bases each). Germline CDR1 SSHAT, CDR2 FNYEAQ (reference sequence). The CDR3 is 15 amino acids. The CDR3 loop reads CASSLALGASYEQYF. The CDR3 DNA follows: TGTGCTAGCAGCTTAGCGCTAGGGGCCTCCTACGAGCAGTACTTC.

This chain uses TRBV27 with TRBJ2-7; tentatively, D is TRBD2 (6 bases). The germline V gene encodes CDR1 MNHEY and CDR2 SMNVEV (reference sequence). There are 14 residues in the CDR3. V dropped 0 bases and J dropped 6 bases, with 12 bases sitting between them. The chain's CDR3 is CASSLSGGFPEQYF. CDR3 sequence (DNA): TGTGCCAGCAGTTTATCAGGAGGGTTTCCCGAGCAGTACTTC.

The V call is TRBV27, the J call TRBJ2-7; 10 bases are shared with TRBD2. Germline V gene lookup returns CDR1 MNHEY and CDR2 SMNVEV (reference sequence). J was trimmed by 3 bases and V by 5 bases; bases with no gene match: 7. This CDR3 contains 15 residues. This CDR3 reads CASSDVAGGLYEQYF. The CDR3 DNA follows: TGTGCCAGCAGTGACGTAGCGGGAGGCCTCTACGAGCAGTACTTC.

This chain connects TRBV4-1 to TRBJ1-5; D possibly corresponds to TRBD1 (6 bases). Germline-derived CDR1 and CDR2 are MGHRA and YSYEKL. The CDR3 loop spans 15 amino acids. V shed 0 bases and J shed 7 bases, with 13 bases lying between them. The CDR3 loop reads CASSQEGGLGQPQHF. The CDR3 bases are TGCGCCAGCAGCCAAGAAGGGGGTCTGGGCCAGCCCCAGCATTTT.

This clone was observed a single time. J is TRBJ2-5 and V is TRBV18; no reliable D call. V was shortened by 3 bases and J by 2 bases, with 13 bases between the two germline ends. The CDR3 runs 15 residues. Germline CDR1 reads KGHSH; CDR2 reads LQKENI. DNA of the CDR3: TGTGCCAGCTCACCCCGAAACAGCACACAAGAGACCCAGTACTTC. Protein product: CASSPRNSTQETQYF. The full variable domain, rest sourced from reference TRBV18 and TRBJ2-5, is NAGVMQNPRHLVRRRGQEARLRCSPMKGHSHVYWYRQLPEEGLKFMVYLQKENIIDESGMPKERFSAEFPKEGPSILRIQQVVRGDSAAYFCASSPRNSTQETQYFGPGTRLLVL.

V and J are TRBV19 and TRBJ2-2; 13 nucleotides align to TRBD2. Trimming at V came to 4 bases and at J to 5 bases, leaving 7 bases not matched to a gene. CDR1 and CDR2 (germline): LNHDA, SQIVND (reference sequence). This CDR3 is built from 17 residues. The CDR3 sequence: CASSRTSGSGRTGELFF. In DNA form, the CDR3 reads TGTGCCAGTAGTAGGACTAGCGGGAGTGGTCGGACCGGGGAGCTGTTTTTT.

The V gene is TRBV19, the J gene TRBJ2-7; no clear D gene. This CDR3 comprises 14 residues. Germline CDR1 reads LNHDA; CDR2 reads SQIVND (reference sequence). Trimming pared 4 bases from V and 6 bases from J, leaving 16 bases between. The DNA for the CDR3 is TGTGCCAGTAGTACCCGGACCAAGTTCTCCGAGCAGTACTTC. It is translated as CASSTRTKFSEQYF.

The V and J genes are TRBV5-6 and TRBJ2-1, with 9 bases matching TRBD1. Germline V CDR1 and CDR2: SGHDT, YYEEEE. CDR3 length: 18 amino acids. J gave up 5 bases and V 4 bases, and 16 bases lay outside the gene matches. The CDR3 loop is CASSNNFRDRVSDNEQFF. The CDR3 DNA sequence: TGTGCCAGCAGCAACAATTTCCGGGACAGGGTTTCGGACAATGAGCAGTTCTTC.

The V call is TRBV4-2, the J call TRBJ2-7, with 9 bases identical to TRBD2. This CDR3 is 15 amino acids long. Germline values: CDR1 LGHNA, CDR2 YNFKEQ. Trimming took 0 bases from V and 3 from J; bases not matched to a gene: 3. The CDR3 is CASSQEGAGGYEQYF. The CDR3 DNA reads TGTGCCAGCAGCCAAGAAGGAGCGGGAGGCTACGAGCAGTACTTC.

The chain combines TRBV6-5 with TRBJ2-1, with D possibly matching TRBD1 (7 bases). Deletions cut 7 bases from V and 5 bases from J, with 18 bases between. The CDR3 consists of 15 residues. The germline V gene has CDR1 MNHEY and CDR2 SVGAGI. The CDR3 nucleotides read TGTGCCAGCATAGGGCCGGCAGGGGGGAACAATGAGCAGTTCTTC. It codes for CASIGPAGGNNEQFF.

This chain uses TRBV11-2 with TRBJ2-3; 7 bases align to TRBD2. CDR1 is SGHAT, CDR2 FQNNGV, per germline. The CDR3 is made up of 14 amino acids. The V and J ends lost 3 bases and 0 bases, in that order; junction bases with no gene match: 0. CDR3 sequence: CASSFSGSTDTQYF. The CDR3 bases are TGTGCCAGCAGCTTTAGCGGGAGCACAGATACGCAGTATTTT.

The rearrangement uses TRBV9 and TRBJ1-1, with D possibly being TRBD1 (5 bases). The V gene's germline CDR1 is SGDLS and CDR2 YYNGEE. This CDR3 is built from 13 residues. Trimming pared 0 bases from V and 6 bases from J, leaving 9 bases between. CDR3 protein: CASSVGGAAEAFF. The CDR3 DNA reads TGTGCCAGCAGCGTAGGGGGCGCGGCTGAAGCTTTCTTT.

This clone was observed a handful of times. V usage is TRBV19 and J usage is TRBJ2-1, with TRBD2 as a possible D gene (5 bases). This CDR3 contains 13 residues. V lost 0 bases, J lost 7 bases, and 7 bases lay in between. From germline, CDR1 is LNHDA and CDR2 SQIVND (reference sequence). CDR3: CASSIDQRNEQFF. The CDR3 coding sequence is TGTGCCAGTAGTATAGACCAGCGGAATGAGCAGTTCTTC.

The chain's CDR3 is CATSRDRRAGAFF. CDR3 DNA: TGTGCCACCAGCAGAGACAGGAGGGCCGGAGCTTTCTTT. The chain joins TRBV15 to TRBJ1-1; D unresolved. The CDR3 covers 13 residues. Germline V gene sequence: CDR1 LNHNV, CDR2 YYDKDF (reference sequence). Trimming removed 0 bases from V and 10 bases from J, with 12 bases in between.

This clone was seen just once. CDR3 region: CASCLWGGSNQPQHF. DNA of the CDR3: TGTGCCAGTTGTTTGTGGGGAGGGAGTAATCAGCCCCAGCATTTT. The chain carries TRBV19 and TRBJ1-5; the D is unclear. This CDR3 is built from 15 residues. Germline V gives CDR1 LNHDA, CDR2 SQIVND (reference sequence). Trimming removed 8 bases at V and 4 bases at J, with 18 bases between. The full variable domain, its missing parts supplied by reference TRBV19 and TRBJ1-5, is DGGITQSPKYLFRKEGQNVTLSCEQNLNHDAMYWYRQDPGQGLRLIYYSQIVNDFQKGDIAEGYSVSREKKESFPLTVTSAQKNPTAFYLCASCLWGGSNQPQHFGDGTRLSIL.

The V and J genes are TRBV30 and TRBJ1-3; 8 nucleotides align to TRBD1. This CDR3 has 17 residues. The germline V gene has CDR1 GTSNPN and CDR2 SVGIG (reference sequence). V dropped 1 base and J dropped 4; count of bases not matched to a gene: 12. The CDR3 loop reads CAWSDGLDRVSGNTIYF. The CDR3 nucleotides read TGTGCCTGGAGTGACGGCCTGGACAGGGTGTCGGGAAACACCATATATTTT.